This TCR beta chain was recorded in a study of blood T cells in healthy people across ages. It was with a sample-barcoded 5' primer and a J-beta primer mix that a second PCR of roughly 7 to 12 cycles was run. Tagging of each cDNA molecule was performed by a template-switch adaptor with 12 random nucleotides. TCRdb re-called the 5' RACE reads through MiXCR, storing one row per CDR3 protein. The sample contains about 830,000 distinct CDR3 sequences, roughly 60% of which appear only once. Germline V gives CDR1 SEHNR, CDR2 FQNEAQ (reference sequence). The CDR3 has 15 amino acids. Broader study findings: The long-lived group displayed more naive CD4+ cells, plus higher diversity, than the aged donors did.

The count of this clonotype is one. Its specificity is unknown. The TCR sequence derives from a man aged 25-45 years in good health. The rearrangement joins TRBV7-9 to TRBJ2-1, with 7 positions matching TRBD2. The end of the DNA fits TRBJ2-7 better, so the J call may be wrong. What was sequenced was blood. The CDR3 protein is CASSPWAGDSYEQYF. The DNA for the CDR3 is TGTGCCAGCAGCCCCTGGGCGGGGGACTCCTACGAGCAGTACTTC.